This T cell receptor (beta chain) was obtained from a study of long-term antiretroviral therapy in people with HIV. CDR1 is SGHVS, CDR2 FQNEAQ, per germline. The CDR3 runs 16 residues. The V and J ends lost 1 base and 5 bases, in that order; junction bases with no gene match: 6. immunoSEQ v3.0 was run at survey level. Method: immunoSEQ multiplex PCR; TCRdb's copy keeps in-frame clones and lacks some. The table lists 20,000 to 30,000 clones, roughly 82% of them singletons. Study-wide findings and caveats: Once patients were on ART, diversity went higher but still fell short of transplant donor controls.

About this clone: The antigen is unknown.

The sequence came from a woman in her 30s with HIV. The rearrangement links TRBV7-8 to TRBJ2-3; 10 bases match TRBD2. Here the sequenced sample was unsorted PBMCs, taken 1.1 years before starting antiretroviral therapy. CDR3 nucleotide sequence: TGTGCCAGCAGCTTAGGGAGCGGGGGGGCCGGAGATACGCAGTATTTT. This gives the protein CASSLGSGGAGDTQYF.